Presented here are 10 T cell receptor beta chains from one specimen sequenced in a study of tumor and adjacent non-tumor tissue in lung cancer. TCRbeta libraries were built with three rounds of nested PCR, modified from ARM-PCR. Using its own MiXCR run on the multiplex PCR reads, TCRdb lists one record per CDR3 protein. The table has about 100,000 distinct CDR3 sequences, around three fifths seen once; the top ten hold roughly 19%. This sample's RNA came from whole unsorted tissue. This non-tumor lung sample came from over 3 cm beyond the tumor edge. The sample comprised distant non-tumor lung tissue. The receptors derive from a man aged 25-45 years with non-small cell lung cancer.

This clonotype was counted a few times. The chain uses TRBV11-2 and TRBJ1-1, with 8 bases identical to TRBD1. The J segment lost 4 bases and the V segment lost 5 bases, leaving 6 bases of the junction unmatched. This CDR3 spans 14 amino acids. Per germline, CDR1 SGHAT and CDR2 FQNNGV. CDR3 protein: CASSNRGSLTEAFF. The CDR3 region has the DNA TGTGCCAGCAGCAACAGGGGGTCACTCACTGAAGCTTTCTTT.

About this clonotype itself: One end of the junction fails to match germline, which may point to a read error. This chain connects TRBV11-1 to TRBJ2-7; the match to TRBD2 covers 8 bases. The CDR3 covers 16 residues. CDR1 is SGHAT, CDR2 FQDESV, per germline (reference sequence). The CDR3 DNA reads TGTGCCAGCAGCTTAGATAGTAGCGGGACTTCCTATGAGCAGTACTTC. It translates to CASSLDSSGTSYEQYF.

A word on this clonotype: The junction departs from the called germline gene at one end, perhaps through a read error. The gene calls are TRBV5-5 and TRBJ2-1, with D possibly matching TRBD2 (5 bases). Germline V gene sequence: CDR1 SGHKS, CDR2 YYEKEE (reference sequence). The CDR3 sequence is 13 residues long. CDR3 bases: TGCGCCAGCAGCTTGGAGAGGGAAAGGGTGCAGTTCTTC. The encoded protein is CASSLERERVQFF.

On this clonotype: An end of the junction does not agree with germline; a read error may underlie this. The rearrangement links TRBV10-3 to TRBJ1-1, with D perhaps matching TRBD1 (6 bases). Germline V gene sequence: CDR1 ENHRY, CDR2 SYGVKD. The CDR3 has 12 residues. The CDR3 DNA is TGTTCCATCAGGAGACAGGACACTGAAGCCTTCTTT. It specifies CSIRRQDTEAFF.

A remark on this clonotype: A read error is likely, as this CDR3 ends without the conserved phenylalanine or tryptophan. J is TRBJ2-3 and V is TRBV6-4, with D perhaps TRBD2 (5 bases). This CDR3 is built from 15 residues. CDR1 MRHNA and CDR2 SNTAGT come from the germline V gene. Trimming left V 4 bases short and J 6 bases short, with 17 bases between. This chain's CDR3 is CASSVLASTRDTQYL. The CDR3, as DNA: TGTGCCAGCAGTGTCCTAGCTTCCACGCGCGATACGCAGTATTTG.

This clonotype has just one count. Since no conserved phenylalanine or tryptophan closes the CDR3, a read error is the likely cause. The chain couples TRBV11-2 to TRBJ1-1; D ambiguous. Trimming pared 5 bases from V and 2 bases from J, leaving 9 bases between. Germline V gene lookup returns CDR1 SGHAT and CDR2 FQNNGV. This CDR3 is built from 13 residues. CDR3 residues: CASSPHDNTEAFL. In DNA form, the CDR3 reads TGTGCCAGCAGCCCACATGATAACACTGAAGCTTTCTTA.

As concerns this clonotype: A read error may produce the germline difference seen at one junction end. CDR3 protein: CSSLRFDRGRANEQFF. The CDR3, as DNA: TGCAGTTCCTTGAGATTCGACAGGGGGCGCGCCAATGAGCAATTCTTC. V usage is TRBV20-1 and J usage is TRBJ2-1; the match to TRBD1 covers 10 bases. The CDR3 has 16 amino acids. Per germline, CDR1 DFQATT and CDR2 SNEGSKA (reference sequence).

This clonotype is a singleton in its sample. The conserved final phenylalanine or tryptophan is absent from the CDR3, which likely points to a read error. The chain is built from TRBV11-2 and TRBJ2-4, with 8 bases identical to TRBD2. Germline CDR1 SGHAT, CDR2 FQNNGV. The CDR3 totals 15 residues. With V trimmed by 8 bases and J by 7 bases, 13 bases remained unmatched. The CDR3 DNA reads as TGTGCCAGCGGTGTGTCCCGCGGGGGGAGGAACATTCAGTACCTC. Amino acids: CASGVSRGGRNIQYL.

Note on this clonotype: An end of the junction does not agree with germline; a read error may underlie this. The rearrangement links TRBV11-2 to TRBJ2-1; TRBD2 is a possible D gene (6 bases). CDR3 length: 15 amino acids. The V gene's germline CDR1 is SGHAT and CDR2 FQNNGV. In DNA form, the CDR3 reads TGTGCCAGCAGCCGACAGCGGGCGGTATGGAATGAACAGTTCTTC. Its protein product is CASSRQRAVWNEQFF. Full variable domain (rest looked up from reference TRBV11-2 and TRBJ2-1): EAGVAQSPRYKIIEKRQSVAFWCNPISGHATLYWYQQILGQGPKLLIQFQNNGVVDDSQLPKDRFSAERLKGVDSTLKIQPAKLEDSAVYLCASSRQRAVWNEQFFGPGTRLTVL.

This clonotype was picked up a small number of times. The chain uses TRBV7-2 and TRBJ2-3; D is undetermined. The CDR3 has 15 amino acids. Germline V gene sequence: CDR1 SGHTA, CDR2 FQGNSA. V lost 3 bases to trimming and J lost 5 bases, with 15 bases between them. The CDR3 here is CASSFRAATEDTQYF. For the CDR3, the DNA is TGTGCCAGCAGCTTCCGGGCCGCGACGGAAGATACGCAGTATTTT.